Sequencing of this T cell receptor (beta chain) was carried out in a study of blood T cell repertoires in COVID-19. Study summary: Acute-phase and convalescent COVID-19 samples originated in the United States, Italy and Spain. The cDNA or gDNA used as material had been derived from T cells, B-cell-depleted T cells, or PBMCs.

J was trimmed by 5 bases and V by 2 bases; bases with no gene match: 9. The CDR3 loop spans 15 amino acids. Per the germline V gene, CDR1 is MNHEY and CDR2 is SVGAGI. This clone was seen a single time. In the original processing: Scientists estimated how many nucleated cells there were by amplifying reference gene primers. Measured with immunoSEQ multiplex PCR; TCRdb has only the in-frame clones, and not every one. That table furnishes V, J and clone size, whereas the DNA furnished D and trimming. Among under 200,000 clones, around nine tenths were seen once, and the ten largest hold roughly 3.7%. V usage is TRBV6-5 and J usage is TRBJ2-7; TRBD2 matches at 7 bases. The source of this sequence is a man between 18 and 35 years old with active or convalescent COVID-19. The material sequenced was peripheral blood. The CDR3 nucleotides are TGTGCCAGCAGTTACGTGGGAGGGCCTCTCAACGAGCAGTACTTC. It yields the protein CASSYVGGPLNEQYF.